The T cell receptor (beta chain) described here comes from a study of T-cell reconstitution after alpha-beta-depleted transplantation in children. General study findings and limits: High day-60 TCRbeta diversity in some patients came from surviving recipient T cells and thymic progenitors. T-cell numbers and diversity, one year after transplant, stemmed largely from T cells that were newly produced. Several hundred expanded graft clones reportedly supplied alpha-beta T cells about two months after transplant.

TCRbeta library construction was performed incorporating unique molecular identifiers. TCRdb re-called the PCR reads with MiXCR, one entry per CDR3 protein. The data show about 830,000 distinct CDR3 sequences, 16% seen once. Concerning this clonotype: The target antigen is unknown.

The CDR3 spans 15 residues. Trimming removed 0 bases from V and 9 bases from J; junction bases left unmatched: 7. Germline assignment: CDR1 MGHRA and CDR2 YSYEKL. The input for sequencing was PBMCs, mostly from graft donor cells, taken 360 days after TCRalphabeta/CD19-depleted stem cell transplant. The V gene is TRBV4-1, the J gene TRBJ2-7, with 11 bases aligning to TRBD1. The sequence was collected from a male patient younger than 18 who had a stem cell transplant for acute lymphoblastic leukemia, so the T cells may come from the graft donor. CDR3 amino acids: CASSQDSGQGAAQYF. The DNA of the CDR3 is TGCGCCAGCAGCCAAGATTCCGGACAGGGGGCGGCGCAGTACTTC.